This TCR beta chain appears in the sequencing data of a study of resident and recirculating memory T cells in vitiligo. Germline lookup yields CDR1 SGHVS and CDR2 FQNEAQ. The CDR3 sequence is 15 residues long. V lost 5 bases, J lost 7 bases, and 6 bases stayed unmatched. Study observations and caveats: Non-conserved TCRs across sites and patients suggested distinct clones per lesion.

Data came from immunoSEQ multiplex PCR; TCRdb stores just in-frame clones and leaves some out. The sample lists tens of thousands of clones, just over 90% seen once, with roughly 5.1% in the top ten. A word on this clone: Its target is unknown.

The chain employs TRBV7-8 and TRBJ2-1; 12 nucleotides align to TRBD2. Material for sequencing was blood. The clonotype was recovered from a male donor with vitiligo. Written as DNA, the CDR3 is TGTGCCAGCAGCCCTCGACTAGCGGGAGTAAATGAGCAGTTCTTC. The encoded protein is CASSPRLAGVNEQFF.